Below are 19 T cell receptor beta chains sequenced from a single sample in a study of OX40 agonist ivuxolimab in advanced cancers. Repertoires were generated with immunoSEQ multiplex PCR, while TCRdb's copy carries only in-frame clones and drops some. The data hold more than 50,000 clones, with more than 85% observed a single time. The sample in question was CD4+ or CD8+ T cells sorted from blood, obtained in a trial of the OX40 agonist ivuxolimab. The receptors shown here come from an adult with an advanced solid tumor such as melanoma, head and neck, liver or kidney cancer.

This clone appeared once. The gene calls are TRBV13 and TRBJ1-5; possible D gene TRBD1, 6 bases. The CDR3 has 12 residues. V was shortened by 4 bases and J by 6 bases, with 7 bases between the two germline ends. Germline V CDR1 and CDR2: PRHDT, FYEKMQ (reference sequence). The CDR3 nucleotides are TGTGCCAGCAGCTCAGGGGCTCAGCCCCAGCATTTT. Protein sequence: CASSSGAQPQHF.

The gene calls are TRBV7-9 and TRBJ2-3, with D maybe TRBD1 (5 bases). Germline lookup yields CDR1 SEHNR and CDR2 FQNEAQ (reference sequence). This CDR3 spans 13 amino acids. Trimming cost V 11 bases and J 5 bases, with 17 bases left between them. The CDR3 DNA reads TGTGCCTTAACAGCATGGACACAAGATACGCAGTATTTT. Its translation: CALTAWTQDTQYF.

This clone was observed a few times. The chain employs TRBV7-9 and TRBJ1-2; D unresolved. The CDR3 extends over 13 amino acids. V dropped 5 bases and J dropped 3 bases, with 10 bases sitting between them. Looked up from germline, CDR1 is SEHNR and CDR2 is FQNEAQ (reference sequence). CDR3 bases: TGTGCCAGCAGCCGCGGTGGGGACTATGGCTACACCTTC. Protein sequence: CASSRGGDYGYTF.

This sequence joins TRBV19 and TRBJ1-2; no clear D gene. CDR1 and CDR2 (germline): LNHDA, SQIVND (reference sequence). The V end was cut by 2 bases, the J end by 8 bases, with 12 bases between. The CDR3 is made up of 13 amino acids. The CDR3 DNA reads TGTGCCAGTAGTATATCCTCGCCCGGAGGCTACACCTTC. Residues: CASSISSPGGYTF.

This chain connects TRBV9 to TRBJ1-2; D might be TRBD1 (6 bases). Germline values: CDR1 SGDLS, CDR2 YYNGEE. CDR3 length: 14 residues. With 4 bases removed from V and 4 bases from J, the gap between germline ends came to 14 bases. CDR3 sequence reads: CASSPTGLAYGYTF. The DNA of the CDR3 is TGTGCCAGCAGCCCTACAGGGTTAGCCTATGGCTACACCTTC.

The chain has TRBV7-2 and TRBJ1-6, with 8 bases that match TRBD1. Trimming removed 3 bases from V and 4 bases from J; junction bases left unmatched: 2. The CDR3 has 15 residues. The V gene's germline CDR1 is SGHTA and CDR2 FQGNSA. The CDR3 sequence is CASSFRQGYNSPLHF. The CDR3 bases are TGTGCCAGCAGCTTCCGACAGGGGTATAATTCACCCCTCCACTTT.

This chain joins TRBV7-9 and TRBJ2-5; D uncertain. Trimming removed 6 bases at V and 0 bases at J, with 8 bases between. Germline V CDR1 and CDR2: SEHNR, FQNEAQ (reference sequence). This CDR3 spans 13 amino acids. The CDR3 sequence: CASRGAYQETQYF. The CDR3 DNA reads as TGTGCCAGCAGGGGCGCCTACCAAGAGACCCAGTACTTC.

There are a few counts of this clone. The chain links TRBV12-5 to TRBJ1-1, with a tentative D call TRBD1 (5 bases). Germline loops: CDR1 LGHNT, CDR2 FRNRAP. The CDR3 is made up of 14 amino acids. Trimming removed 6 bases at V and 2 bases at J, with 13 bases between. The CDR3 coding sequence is TGTGCTAGTGGGAGCGGGGGGATCAACACTGAAGCTTTCTTT. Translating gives CASGSGGINTEAFF. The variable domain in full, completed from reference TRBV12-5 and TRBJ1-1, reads DARVTQTPRHKVTEMGQEVTMRCQPILGHNTVFWYRQTMMQGLELLAYFRNRAPLDDSGMPKDRFSAEMPDATLATLKIQPSEPRDSAVYFCASGSGGINTEAFFGQGTRLTVV.

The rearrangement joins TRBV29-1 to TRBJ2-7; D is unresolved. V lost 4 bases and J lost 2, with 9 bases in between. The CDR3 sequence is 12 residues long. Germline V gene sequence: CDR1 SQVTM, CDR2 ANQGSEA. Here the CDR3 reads CSVVASPYEQYF. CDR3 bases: TGCAGCGTTGTGGCTTCACCCTACGAGCAGTACTTC.

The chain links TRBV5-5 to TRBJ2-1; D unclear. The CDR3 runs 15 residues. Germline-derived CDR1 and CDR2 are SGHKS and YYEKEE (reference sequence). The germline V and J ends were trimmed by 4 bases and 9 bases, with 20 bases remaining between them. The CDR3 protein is CASSLLLGSSPEQFF. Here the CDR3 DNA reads TGTGCCAGCAGCCTACTTCTCGGGTCCTCTCCTGAGCAGTTCTTC.

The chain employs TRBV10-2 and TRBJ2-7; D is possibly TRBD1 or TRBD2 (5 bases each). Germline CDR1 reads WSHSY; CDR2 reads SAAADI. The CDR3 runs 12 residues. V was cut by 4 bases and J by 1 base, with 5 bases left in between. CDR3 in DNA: TGCGCCAGCAGTGGGGGGTCCTACGAGCAGTACTTC. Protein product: CASSGGSYEQYF.

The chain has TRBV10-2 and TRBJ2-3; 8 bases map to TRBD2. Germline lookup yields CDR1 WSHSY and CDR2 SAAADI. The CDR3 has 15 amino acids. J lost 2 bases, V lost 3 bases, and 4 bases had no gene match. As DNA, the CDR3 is TGCGCCAGCAGTGACCGGGGGGGTTTCACAGATACGCAGTATTTT. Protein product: CASSDRGGFTDTQYF.

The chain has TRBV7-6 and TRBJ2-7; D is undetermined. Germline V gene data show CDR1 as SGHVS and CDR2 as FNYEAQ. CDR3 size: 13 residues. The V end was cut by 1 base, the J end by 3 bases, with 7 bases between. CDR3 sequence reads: CASSLGGYYEQYF. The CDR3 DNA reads TGTGCCAGCAGCTTAGGTGGGTACTACGAGCAGTACTTC.

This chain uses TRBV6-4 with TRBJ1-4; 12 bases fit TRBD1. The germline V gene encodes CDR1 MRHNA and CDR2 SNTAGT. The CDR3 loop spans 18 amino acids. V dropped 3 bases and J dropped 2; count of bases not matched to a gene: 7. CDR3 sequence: CASSEGTGGLGTNEKLFF. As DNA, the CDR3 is TGTGCCAGCAGTGAGGGGACAGGGGGCTTGGGGACTAATGAAAAACTGTTTTTT.

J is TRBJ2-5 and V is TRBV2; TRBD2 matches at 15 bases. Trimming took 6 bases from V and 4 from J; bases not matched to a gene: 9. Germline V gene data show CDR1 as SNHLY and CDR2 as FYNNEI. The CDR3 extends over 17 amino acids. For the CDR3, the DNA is TGTGCCAGCAGCGAGGGACTAGCGGGGGGCCTGGTAGAGACCCAGTACTTC. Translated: CASSEGLAGGLVETQYF.

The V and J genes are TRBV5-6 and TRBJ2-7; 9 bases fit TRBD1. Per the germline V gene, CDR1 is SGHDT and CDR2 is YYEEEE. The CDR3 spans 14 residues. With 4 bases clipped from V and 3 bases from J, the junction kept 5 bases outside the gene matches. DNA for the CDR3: TGTGCCAGCAGCCCCCGGACAGGGGTCTACGAGCAGTACTTC. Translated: CASSPRTGVYEQYF. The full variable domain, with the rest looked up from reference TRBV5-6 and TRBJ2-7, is DAGVTQSPTHLIKTRGQQVTLRCSPKSGHDTVSWYQQALGQGPQFIFQYYEEEERQRGNFPDRFSGHQFPNYSSELNVNALLLGDSALYLCASSPRTGVYEQYFGPGTRLTVT.

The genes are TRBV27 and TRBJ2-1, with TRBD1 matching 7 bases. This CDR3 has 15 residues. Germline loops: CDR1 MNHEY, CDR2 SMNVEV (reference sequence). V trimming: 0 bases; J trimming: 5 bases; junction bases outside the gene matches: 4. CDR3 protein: CASSLSQGLNNEQFF. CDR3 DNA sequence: TGTGCCAGCAGTTTATCACAGGGGCTGAACAATGAGCAGTTCTTC.

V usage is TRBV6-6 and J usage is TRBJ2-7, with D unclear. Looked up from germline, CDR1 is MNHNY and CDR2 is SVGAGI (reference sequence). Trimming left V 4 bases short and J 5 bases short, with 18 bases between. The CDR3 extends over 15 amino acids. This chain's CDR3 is CASSSTNRAPNEQYF. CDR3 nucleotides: TGTGCCAGCAGTTCCACCAATCGGGCCCCTAACGAGCAGTACTTC.

CDR3 residues: CASSITGELFF. The DNA of the CDR3 is TGTGCCAGCAGCATTACCGGGGAGCTGTTTTTT. This chain connects TRBV7-6 to TRBJ2-2; D uncertain. This CDR3 has 11 amino acids. Germline assignment: CDR1 SGHVS and CDR2 FNYEAQ. Trimming took off 5 bases at V and 5 bases at J, with 3 bases between the two ends.